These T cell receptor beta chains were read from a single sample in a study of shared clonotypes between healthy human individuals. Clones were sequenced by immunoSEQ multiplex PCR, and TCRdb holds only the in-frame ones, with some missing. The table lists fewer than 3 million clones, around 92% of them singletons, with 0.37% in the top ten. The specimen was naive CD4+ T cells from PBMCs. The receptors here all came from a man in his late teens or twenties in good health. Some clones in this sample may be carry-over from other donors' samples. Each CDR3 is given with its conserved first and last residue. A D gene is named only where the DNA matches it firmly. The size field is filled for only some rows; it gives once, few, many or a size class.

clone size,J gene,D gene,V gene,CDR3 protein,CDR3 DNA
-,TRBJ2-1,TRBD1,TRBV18,CASSPPKGGGYDEQFF,TGTGCCAGCTCACCACCGAAAGGGGGCGGGTACGATGAGCAGTTCTTC
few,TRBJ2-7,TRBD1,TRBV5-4,CASSPGTGGYEQYF,TGTGCCAGCAGCCCTGGGACAGGGGGCTACGAGCAGTACTTC
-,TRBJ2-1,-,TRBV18,CASSPPGGYNEQFF,TGTGCCAGCTCACCACCAGGTGGGTACAATGAGCAGTTCTTC
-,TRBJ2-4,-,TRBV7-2,CASSSETGLDWGEYF,TGTGCCAGCAGCTCTGAGACAGGCCTGGACTGGGGGGAGTACTTC
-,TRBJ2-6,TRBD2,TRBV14,CASSQGVGLAGVDVFGANVLTF,TGTGCCAGCAGCCAAGGGGTCGGACTAGCGGGAGTGGATGTCTTTGGGGCCAACGTCCTGACTTTC
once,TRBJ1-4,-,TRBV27,CASRGPGQVDEKLFF,TGTGCCAGCAGGGGTCCGGGCCAGGTGGATGAAAAACTGTTTTTT
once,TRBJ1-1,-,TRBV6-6,CASSNYYREAFF,TGTGCCAGCAGTAACTATTACAGGGAGGCTTTCTTT
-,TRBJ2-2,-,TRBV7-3,CASSLLQNTGELFF,TGTGCCAGCAGCTTACTTCAGAACACCGGGGAGCTGTTTTTT
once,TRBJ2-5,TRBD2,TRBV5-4,CASSRGGGTQETQYF,TGTGCCAGCAGCCGGGGGGGAGGCACTCAAGAGACCCAGTACTTC
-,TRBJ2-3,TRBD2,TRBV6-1,CASSATSGATDTQYF,TGTGCCAGCAGTGCCACTAGCGGGGCCACAGATACGCAGTATTTT
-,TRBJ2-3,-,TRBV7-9,CASSSLSGSHTDTQYF,TGTGCCAGCAGCTCACTTAGCGGTTCCCACACAGATACGCAGTATTTT
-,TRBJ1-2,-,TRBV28,CALWGNYGYTF,TGTGCCCTGTGGGGTAACTATGGCTACACCTTC
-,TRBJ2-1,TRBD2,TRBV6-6,CASSLTSGRVDEQFF,TGTGCCAGCAGTTTGACTAGCGGGAGGGTTGATGAGCAGTTCTTC